These T cell receptor beta chains were read from a single sample in a study of radiotherapy plus CTLA-4 blockade in lung cancer. Sequenced by immunoSEQ multiplex PCR; TCRdb stores in-frame clones only, minus some. There are about 95,000 clones in the sample; approximately 78% occur only once, and around 3.6% lies in the top ten. Sequencing used peripheral blood, obtained from a patient treated with radiotherapy plus ipilimumab. Receptors originate from a human donor with non-small cell lung cancer who had a partial response to radiotherapy plus ipilimumab. The CDR3 runs from the conserved cysteine through the conserved F or W. Each record gives: J gene, D gene, V gene, clone size, CDR3 DNA, CDR3 protein. The D gene is left open where the match is weak. Rows give clone size only sometimes, using once, few, many, or a class for an expanded clone.

j_gene: TRBJ1-2
d_gene: NA
v_gene: TRBV2
abundance: NA
CDR3nt: TGTGCCAGCAGGGGGGAAGGGAGGAATGGCTACACCTTC
CDR3aa: CASRGEGRNGYTF

j_gene: TRBJ1-3
d_gene: TRBD1
v_gene: TRBV7-9
abundance: NA
CDR3nt: TGTGCCAGCAGCCCACAGGGGGCGCAGGGTGGAAACACCATATATTTT
CDR3aa: CASSPQGAQGGNTIYF

j_gene: TRBJ1-2
d_gene: NA
v_gene: TRBV6-6
abundance: NA
CDR3nt: TGTGCCAGCAAGAGGGATCTTAACTATGGCTACACCTTC
CDR3aa: CASKRDLNYGYTF

j_gene: TRBJ2-1
d_gene: NA
v_gene: TRBV9
abundance: NA
CDR3nt: TGTGCCAGCAGCGTAGCTCCCCTGGGGGCTAGCTCCTACAATGAGCAGTTCTTC
CDR3aa: CASSVAPLGASSYNEQFF

j_gene: TRBJ2-7
d_gene: NA
v_gene: TRBV4-2
abundance: NA
CDR3nt: TGTGCCAGCAGCCAATCGAGCGGAGCCAGCTACGAGCAGTACTTC
CDR3aa: CASSQSSGASYEQYF

j_gene: TRBJ2-5
d_gene: TRBD2
v_gene: TRBV11-1
abundance: NA
CDR3nt: TGTGCCAGCAGCTTAGTAGGACTAGCGGGAGGAGGAGAGACCCAGTACTTC
CDR3aa: CASSLVGLAGGGETQYF

j_gene: TRBJ2-5
d_gene: TRBD1
v_gene: TRBV6-5
abundance: few
CDR3nt: TGTGCCAGCAGTTACCCAGGGGGCCAAGAGACCCAGTACTTC
CDR3aa: CASSYPGGQETQYF

j_gene: TRBJ2-5
d_gene: NA
v_gene: TRBV25-1
abundance: NA
CDR3nt: TGTGCCAGCAGTGACCCCGGGAGCATCCAAGAGACCCAGTACTTC
CDR3aa: CASSDPGSIQETQYF

j_gene: TRBJ2-3
d_gene: TRBD1
v_gene: TRBV18
abundance: medium-sized
CDR3nt: TGTGCCAGCTCAGAGGGACAGGTGGGCACAGATACGCAGTATTTT
CDR3aa: CASSEGQVGTDTQYF

j_gene: TRBJ2-3
d_gene: NA
v_gene: TRBV19
abundance: NA
CDR3nt: TGTGCCAGTAGTCCCCGGGGGGCCCCTAGCCCCCCAGCAGATACGCAGTATTTT
CDR3aa: CASSPRGAPSPPADTQYF

j_gene: TRBJ1-1
d_gene: NA
v_gene: TRBV7-9
abundance: NA
CDR3nt: TGTGCCAGCCCCCCCAACGGAGGGCCGAACACTGAAGCTTTCTTT
CDR3aa: CASPPNGGPNTEAFF

j_gene: TRBJ1-1
d_gene: NA
v_gene: TRBV5-1
abundance: few
CDR3nt: TGCGCCAGCAGCTTGGTGGGGGGGTTCGACACTGAAGCTTTCTTT
CDR3aa: CASSLVGGFDTEAFF

j_gene: TRBJ2-2
d_gene: TRBD1
v_gene: TRBV4-1
abundance: NA
CDR3nt: TGCGCCAGCAGCCATCCCGCCCTACGACAGGGACCCGGGGAGCTGTTTTTT
CDR3aa: CASSHPALRQGPGELFF

j_gene: TRBJ2-7
d_gene: TRBD1
v_gene: TRBV6-6
abundance: NA
CDR3nt: TGTGCCAGCAGTTACTCGGGGACAGACTCCTACGAGCAGTACTTC
CDR3aa: CASSYSGTDSYEQYF

j_gene: TRBJ2-6
d_gene: NA
v_gene: TRBV5-4
abundance: NA
CDR3nt: TGTGCCAGCAGCGGGGGGGCGTCTGGGGCCAACGTCCTGACTTTC
CDR3aa: CASSGGASGANVLTF

j_gene: TRBJ2-2
d_gene: NA
v_gene: TRBV7-2
abundance: NA
CDR3nt: TGTGCCAGCAGCCCCATCAGGGCTAACACCGGGGAGCTGTTTTTT
CDR3aa: CASSPIRANTGELFF

j_gene: TRBJ2-3
d_gene: TRBD2
v_gene: TRBV27
abundance: NA
CDR3nt: TGTGCCAGCAGTCCGACTAGCGGGAGGAGAGATACGCAGTATTTT
CDR3aa: CASSPTSGRRDTQYF

j_gene: TRBJ1-1
d_gene: TRBD1
v_gene: TRBV5-8
abundance: NA
CDR3nt: TGTGCCAGCAGCTTGCCACAGGGGATTCGCGGAGCTTTCTTT
CDR3aa: CASSLPQGIRGAFF

j_gene: TRBJ1-2
d_gene: NA
v_gene: TRBV28
abundance: NA
CDR3nt: TGTGCCAGCAGTTTATCCCTCTATGGCTACACCTTC
CDR3aa: CASSLSLYGYTF

j_gene: TRBJ2-7
d_gene: TRBD2
v_gene: TRBV27
abundance: NA
CDR3nt: TGTGCCAGCAGTATGACTAGCGGGAGGGGAGAGCAGTACTTC
CDR3aa: CASSMTSGRGEQYF